The rows below give T cell receptor beta chains drawn from one sample of a study of identical twins. TCRdb re-derived calls from the 5' RACE reads in MiXCR, one entry per CDR3 protein. The table shows 1.5 million to 2 million distinct CDR3 sequences, with about 32% occurring only once. The sequenced sample consisted of cord blood. Receptor source: a newborn girl in good health. Both conserved end residues are part of each CDR3. Fields, in order: V gene, J gene, CDR3 protein.

v_call: TRBV5-6
j_call: TRBJ1-5
cdr3_aa: CASSLGPGVLSNQPQHF

v_call: TRBV27
j_call: TRBJ2-3
cdr3_aa: CASSLIGTALRDTQYF

v_call: TRBV10-3
j_call: TRBJ2-7
cdr3_aa: CAISDSLAGASEQYF

v_call: TRBV12-3/TRBV12-4
j_call: TRBJ1-1
cdr3_aa: CASSLFGHGGPEAFF

v_call: TRBV19
j_call: TRBJ1-2
cdr3_aa: CASRWTGPSYGYTF

v_call: TRBV6-5
j_call: TRBJ1-1
cdr3_aa: CASSYSAGRNTEAFF

v_call: TRBV12-3/TRBV12-4
j_call: TRBJ2-3
cdr3_aa: CASSSGGGADTQYF

v_call: TRBV18
j_call: TRBJ2-5
cdr3_aa: CASSPQDRETQYF

v_call: TRBV2
j_call: TRBJ2-1
cdr3_aa: CASSETGPTGGNEQFF

v_call: TRBV20-1
j_call: TRBJ2-2
cdr3_aa: CSAGAGTQNTGELFF

v_call: TRBV3-1
j_call: TRBJ2-3
cdr3_aa: CASSLDPGPAGGDTQYF

v_call: TRBV9
j_call: TRBJ2-1
cdr3_aa: CASSVVAGGMFF

v_call: TRBV20-1
j_call: TRBJ1-4
cdr3_aa: CTPRTGANEKLFF

v_call: TRBV5-1
j_call: NA
cdr3_aa: CASSTTTQAGNEQYF

v_call: TRBV10-1
j_call: TRBJ1-2
cdr3_aa: CASGDSHGYTF

v_call: TRBV20-1
j_call: NA
cdr3_aa: CSARDHRSGGDEQYF